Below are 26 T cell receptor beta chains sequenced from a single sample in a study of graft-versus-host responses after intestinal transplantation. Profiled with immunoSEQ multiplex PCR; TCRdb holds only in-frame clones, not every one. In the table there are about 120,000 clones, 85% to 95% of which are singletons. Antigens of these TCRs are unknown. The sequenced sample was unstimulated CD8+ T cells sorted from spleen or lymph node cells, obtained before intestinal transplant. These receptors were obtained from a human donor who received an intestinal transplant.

CDR3 coding DNA: TGTGCCAGCAGCTTAGCCCGACAGGACCGACCTCTCTACAATGAGCAGTTCTTC. It is translated as CASSLARQDRPLYNEQFF. V gene TRBV7-6 combines with J gene TRBJ2-1; TRBD1 might be the D (6 bases). CDR3 length: 18 amino acids. Trimming took off 0 bases at V and 3 bases at J, with 18 bases between the two ends. Germline CDR1 SGHVS, CDR2 FNYEAQ. Full variable domain (rest looked up from reference TRBV7-6 and TRBJ2-1): GAGVSQSPRYKVTKRGQDVALRCDPISGHVSLYWYRQALGQGPEFLTYFNYEAQQDKSGLPNDRFSAERPEGSISTLTIQRTEQRDSAMYRCASSLARQDRPLYNEQFFGPGTRLTVL.

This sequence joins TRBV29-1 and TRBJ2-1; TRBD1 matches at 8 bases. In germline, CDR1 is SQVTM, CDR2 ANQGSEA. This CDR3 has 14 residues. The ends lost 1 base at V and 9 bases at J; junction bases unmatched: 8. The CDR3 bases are TGCAGCGTTGAAGCCGGGACAGGCGGAAGTGAGCAGTTCTTC. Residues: CSVEAGTGGSEQFF.

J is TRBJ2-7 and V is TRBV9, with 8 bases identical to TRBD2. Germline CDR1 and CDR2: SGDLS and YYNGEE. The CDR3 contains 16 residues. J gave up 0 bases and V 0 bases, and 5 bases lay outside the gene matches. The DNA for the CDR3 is TGTGCCAGCAGCGTAGCAGGAACTAGCGGCTCCTACGAGCAGTACTTC. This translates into CASSVAGTSGSYEQYF. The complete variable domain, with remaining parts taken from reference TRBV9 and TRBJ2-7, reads DSGVTQTPKHLITATGQRVTLRCSPRSGDLSVYWYQQSLDQGLQFLIQYYNGEERAKGNILERFSAQQFPDLHSELNLSSLELGDSALYFCASSVAGTSGSYEQYFGPGTRLTVT.

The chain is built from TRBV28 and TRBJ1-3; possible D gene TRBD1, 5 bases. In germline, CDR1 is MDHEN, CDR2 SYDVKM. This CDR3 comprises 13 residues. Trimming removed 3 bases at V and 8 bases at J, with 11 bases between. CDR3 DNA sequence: TGTGCCAGCAGTTTCCCCCAGGGACACACCATATATTTT. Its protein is CASSFPQGHTIYF.

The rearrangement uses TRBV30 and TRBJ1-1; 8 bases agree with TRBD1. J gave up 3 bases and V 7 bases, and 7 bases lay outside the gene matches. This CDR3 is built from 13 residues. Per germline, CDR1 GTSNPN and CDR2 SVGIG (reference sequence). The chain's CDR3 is CALGQGGDTEAFF. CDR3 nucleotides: TGTGCCTTAGGACAGGGCGGAGACACTGAAGCTTTCTTT.

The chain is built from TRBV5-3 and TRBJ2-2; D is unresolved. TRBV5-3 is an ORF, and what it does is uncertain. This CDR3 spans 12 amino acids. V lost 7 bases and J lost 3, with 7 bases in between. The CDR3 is CARPIDTGELFF. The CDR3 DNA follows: TGTGCCAGACCCATTGACACCGGGGAGCTGTTTTTT.

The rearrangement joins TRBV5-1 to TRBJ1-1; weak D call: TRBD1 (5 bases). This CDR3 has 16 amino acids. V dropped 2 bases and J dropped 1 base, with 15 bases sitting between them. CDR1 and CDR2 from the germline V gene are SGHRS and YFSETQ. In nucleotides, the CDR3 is TGCGCCAGCAGCTTAACAGGACTCGATTGGAACACTGAAGCTTTCTTT. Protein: CASSLTGLDWNTEAFF. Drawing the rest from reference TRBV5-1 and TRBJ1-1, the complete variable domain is KAGVTQTPRYLIKTRGQQVTLSCSPISGHRSVSWYQQTPGQGLQFLFEYFSETQRNKGNFPGRFSGRQFSNSRSEMNVSTLELGDSALYLCASSLTGLDWNTEAFFGQGTRLTVV.

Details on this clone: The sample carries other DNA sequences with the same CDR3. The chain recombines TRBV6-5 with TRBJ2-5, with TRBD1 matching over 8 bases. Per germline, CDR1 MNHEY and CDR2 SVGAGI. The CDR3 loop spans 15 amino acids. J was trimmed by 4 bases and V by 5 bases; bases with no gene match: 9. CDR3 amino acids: CASSRLDRGGETQYF. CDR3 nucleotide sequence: TGTGCCAGCAGTCGCCTCGACAGGGGAGGAGAGACCCAGTACTTC.

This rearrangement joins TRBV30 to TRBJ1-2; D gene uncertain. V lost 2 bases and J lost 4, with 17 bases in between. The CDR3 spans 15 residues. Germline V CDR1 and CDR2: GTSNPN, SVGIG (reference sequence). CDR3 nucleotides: TGTGCCTGGAGTTGGGATGAATTGGTGAGCTATGGCTACACCTTC. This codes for CAWSWDELVSYGYTF.

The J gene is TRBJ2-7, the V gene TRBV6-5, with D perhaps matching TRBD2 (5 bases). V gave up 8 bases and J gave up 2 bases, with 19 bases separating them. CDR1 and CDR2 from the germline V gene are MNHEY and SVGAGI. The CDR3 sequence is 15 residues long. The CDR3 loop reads CASGPEGSGPYEQYF. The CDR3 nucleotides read TGTGCCAGCGGCCCGGAAGGAAGCGGCCCCTACGAGCAGTACTTC.

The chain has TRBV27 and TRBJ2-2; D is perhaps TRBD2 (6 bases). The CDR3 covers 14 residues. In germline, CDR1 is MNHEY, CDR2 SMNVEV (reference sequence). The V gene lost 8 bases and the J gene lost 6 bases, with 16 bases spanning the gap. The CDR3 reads CASAPFGGAGELFF. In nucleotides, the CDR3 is TGTGCCAGCGCCCCCTTTGGCGGGGCCGGGGAGCTGTTTTTT.

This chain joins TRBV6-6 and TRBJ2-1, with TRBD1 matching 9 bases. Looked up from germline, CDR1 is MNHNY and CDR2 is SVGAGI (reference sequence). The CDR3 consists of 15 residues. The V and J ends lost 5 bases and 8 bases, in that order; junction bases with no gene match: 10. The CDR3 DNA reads TGTGCCAGCAGTACGACAGGGGGTGCGGGGGATGAGCAGTTCTTC. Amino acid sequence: CASSTTGGAGDEQFF.

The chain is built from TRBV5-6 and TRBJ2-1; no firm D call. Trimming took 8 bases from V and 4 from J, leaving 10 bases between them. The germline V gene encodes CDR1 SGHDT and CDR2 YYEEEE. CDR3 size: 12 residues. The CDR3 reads CASGVGYNEQFF. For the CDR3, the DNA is TGTGCCAGTGGGGTTGGGTACAATGAGCAGTTCTTC.

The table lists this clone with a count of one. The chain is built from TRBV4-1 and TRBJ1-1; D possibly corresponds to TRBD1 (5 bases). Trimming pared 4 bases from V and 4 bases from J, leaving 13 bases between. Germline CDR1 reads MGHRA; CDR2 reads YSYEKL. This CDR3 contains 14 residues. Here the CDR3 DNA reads TGCGCCAGCAGCCTCGTTGGGGGGGGCACTGAAGCTTTCTTT. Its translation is CASSLVGGGTEAFF.

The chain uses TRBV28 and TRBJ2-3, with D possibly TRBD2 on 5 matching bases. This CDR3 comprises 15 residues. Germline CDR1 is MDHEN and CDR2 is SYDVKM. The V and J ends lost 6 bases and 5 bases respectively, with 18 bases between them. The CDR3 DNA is TGTGCCAGCAGCCCTGGGAGTCCTGAGGGAGATACGCAGTATTTT. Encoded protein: CASSPGSPEGDTQYF.

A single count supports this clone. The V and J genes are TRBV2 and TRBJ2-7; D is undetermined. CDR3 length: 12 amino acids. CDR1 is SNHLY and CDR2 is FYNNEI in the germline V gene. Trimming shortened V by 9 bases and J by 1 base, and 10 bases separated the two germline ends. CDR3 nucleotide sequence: TGTGCCAGTCTTATAGGGTCCTACGAGCAGTACTTC. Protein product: CASLIGSYEQYF. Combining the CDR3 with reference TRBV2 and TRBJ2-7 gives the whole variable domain EPEVTQTPSHQVTQMGQEVILRCVPISNHLYFYWYRQILGQKVEFLVSFYNNEISEKSEIFDDQFSVERPDGSNFTLKIRSTKLEDSAMYFCASLIGSYEQYFGPGTRLTVT.

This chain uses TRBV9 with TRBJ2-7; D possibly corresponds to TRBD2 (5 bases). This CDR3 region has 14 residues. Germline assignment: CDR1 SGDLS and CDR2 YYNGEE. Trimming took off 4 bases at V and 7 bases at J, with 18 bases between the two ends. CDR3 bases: TGTGCCAGCAGCAAAGCCGGGCTGTCGGGAGAGCAGTACTTC. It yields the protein CASSKAGLSGEQYF.

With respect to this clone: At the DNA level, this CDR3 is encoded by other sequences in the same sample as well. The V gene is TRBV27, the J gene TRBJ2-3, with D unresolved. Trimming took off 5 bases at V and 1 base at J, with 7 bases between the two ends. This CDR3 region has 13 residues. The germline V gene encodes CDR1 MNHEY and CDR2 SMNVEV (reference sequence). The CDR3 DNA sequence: TGTGCCAGCAGTCTAGTCCGCACAGATACGCAGTATTTT. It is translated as CASSLVRTDTQYF.

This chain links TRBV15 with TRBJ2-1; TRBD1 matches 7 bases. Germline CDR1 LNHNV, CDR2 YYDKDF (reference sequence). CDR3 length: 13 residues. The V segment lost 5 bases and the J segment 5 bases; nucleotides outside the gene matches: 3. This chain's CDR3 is CATSLQGNNEQFF. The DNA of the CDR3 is TGTGCCACCAGCTTACAGGGGAACAATGAGCAGTTCTTC. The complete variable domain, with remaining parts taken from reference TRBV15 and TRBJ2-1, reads DAMVIQNPRYQVTQFGKPVTLSCSQTLNHNVMYWYQQKSSQAPKLLFHYYDKDFNNEADTPDNFQSRRPNTSFCFLDIRSPGLGDTAMYLCATSLQGNNEQFFGPGTRLTVL.

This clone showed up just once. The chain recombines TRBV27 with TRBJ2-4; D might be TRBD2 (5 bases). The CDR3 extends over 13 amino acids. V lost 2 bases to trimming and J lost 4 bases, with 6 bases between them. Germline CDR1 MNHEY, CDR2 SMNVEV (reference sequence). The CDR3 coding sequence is TGTGCCAGCAGTTTAAGAGGGAAAAACATTCAGTACTTC. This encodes CASSLRGKNIQYF.

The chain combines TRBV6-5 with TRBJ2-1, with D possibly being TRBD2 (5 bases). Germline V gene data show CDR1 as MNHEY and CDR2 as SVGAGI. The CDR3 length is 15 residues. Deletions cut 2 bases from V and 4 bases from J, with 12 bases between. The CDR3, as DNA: TGTGCCAGCAGTTACGGAGGATCCGGATACAATGAGCAGTTCTTC. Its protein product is CASSYGGSGYNEQFF.

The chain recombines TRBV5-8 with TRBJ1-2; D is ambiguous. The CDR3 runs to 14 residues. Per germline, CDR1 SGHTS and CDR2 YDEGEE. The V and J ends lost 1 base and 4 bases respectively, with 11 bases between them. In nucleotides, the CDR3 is TGTGCCAGCAGCTTGTCGTCTTCGATCTATGGCTACACCTTC. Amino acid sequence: CASSLSSSIYGYTF.

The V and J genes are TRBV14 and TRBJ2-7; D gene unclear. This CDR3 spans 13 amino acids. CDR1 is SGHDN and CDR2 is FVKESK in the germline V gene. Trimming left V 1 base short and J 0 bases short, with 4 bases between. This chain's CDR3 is CASSQGLSYEQYF. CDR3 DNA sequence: TGTGCCAGCAGCCAAGGGCTCTCCTACGAGCAGTACTTC.

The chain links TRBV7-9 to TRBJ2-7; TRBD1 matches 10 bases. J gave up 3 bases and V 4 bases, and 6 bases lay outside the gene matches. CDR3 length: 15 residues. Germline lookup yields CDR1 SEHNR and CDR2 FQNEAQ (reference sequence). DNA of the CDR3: TGTGCCAGCAGCTCACCCGGGACAGGGGACTACGAGCAGTACTTC. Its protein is CASSSPGTGDYEQYF.

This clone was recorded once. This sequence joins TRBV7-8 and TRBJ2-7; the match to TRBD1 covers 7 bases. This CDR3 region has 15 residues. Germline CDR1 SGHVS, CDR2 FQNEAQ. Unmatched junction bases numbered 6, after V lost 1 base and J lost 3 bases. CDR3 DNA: TGTGCCAGCAGCTTAGTAGAGGGGACAGTCTACGAGCAGTACTTC. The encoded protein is CASSLVEGTVYEQYF.

CDR3 protein: CATSPGSEGKTQYF. In nucleotides, the CDR3 is TGTGCCACCAGCCCGGGCAGCGAGGGGAAGACCCAGTACTTC. The J gene is TRBJ2-5, the V gene TRBV15; D possibly matches TRBD1 or TRBD2 (5 bases each). Germline assignment: CDR1 LNHNV and CDR2 YYDKDF (reference sequence). V lost 5 bases and J 6 bases, leaving 16 bases between the germline ends. This CDR3 spans 14 amino acids.